This T cell receptor (beta chain) was recorded in a study of T cells expressing NK-cell markers. TCRdb reworked the 5' RACE reads into one entry per CDR3 protein, no DNA. In total, the table holds a few hundred thousand distinct CDR3 sequences. The sequence derives from a woman aged 45-65 years in good health. Sequencing was performed on blood T cells: a sorted CD56 or NKG2C T cell subset, CD4+ or CD8+ T cells, or bulk PBMC T cells (not recorded which).

The CDR3 region is CASSWRGGYEQYF. The J gene is TRBJ2-7, the V gene TRBV5-6. The CDR3 runs 13 residues. Germline lookup yields CDR1 SGHDT and CDR2 YYEEEE.